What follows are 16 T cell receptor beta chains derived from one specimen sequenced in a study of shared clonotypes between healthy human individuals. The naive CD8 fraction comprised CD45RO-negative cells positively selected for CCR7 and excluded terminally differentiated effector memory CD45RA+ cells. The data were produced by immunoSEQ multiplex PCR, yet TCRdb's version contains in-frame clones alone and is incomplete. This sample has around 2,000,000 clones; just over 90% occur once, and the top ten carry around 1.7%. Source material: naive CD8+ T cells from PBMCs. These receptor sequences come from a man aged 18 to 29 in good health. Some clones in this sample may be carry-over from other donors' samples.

CDR3 coding DNA: TGTGCCAGCAGTTTCCTGGCGGGTACCCCCGGGGAGCAGTACTTC. It specifies CASSFLAGTPGEQYF. The gene calls are TRBV27 and TRBJ2-7, with D perhaps matching TRBD2 (5 bases). Between the trimmed V and J ends, which lost 3 bases and 7 bases, there was a span of 19 bases. The CDR3 is 15 amino acids. CDR1 and CDR2 (germline): MNHEY, SMNVEV (reference sequence).

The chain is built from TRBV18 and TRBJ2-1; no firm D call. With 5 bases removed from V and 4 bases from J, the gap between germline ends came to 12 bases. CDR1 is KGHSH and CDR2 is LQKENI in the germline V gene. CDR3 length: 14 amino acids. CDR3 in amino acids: CASSDMGSYNEQFF. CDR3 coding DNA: TGTGCCAGCTCAGACATGGGAAGTTACAATGAGCAGTTCTTC.

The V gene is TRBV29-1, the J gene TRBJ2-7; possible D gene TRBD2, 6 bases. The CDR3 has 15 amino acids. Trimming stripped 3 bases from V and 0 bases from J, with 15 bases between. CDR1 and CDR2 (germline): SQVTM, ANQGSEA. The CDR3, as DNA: TGCAGCGTTGAGGGGGACTCCATAACCTCCTACGAGCAGTACTTC. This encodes CSVEGDSITSYEQYF.

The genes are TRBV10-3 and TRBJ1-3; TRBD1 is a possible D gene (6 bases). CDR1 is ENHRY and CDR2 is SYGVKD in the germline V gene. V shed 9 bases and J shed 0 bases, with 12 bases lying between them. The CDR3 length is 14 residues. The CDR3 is CAIQGPLSGNTIYF. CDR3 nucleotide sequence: TGTGCCATACAGGGCCCCCTCTCTGGAAACACCATATATTTT.

The CDR3 loop reads CASSLAWQRQETQYF. The DNA for the CDR3 is TGTGCCAGCAGTTTAGCCTGGCAACGCCAAGAGACCCAGTACTTC. The rearrangement joins TRBV28 to TRBJ2-5, with D uncertain. Germline V lookup: CDR1 MDHEN, CDR2 SYDVKM. This CDR3 is 15 amino acids long. The V end was cut by 2 bases, the J end by 1 base, with 11 bases between.

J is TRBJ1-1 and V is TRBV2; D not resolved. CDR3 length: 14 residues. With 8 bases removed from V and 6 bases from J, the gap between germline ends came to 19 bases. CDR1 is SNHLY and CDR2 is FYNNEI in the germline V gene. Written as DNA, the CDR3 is TGTGCCAGCGGCCGGGCCGCGGTCCCCCCTGAAGCTTTCTTT. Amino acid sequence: CASGRAAVPPEAFF.

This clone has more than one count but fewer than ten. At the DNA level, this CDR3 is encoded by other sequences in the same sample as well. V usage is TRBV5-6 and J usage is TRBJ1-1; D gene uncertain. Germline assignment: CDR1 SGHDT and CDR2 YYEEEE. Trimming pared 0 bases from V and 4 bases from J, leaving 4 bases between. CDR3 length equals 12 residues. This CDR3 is CASSLGSTEAFF. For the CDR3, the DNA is TGTGCCAGCAGCTTGGGCAGCACTGAAGCTTTCTTT.

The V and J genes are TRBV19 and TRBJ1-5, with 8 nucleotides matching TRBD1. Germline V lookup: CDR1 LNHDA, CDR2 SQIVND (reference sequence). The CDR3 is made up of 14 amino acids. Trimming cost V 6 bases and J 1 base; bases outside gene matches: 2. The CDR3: CASRWDRSNQPQHF. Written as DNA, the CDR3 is TGTGCCAGTAGATGGGACAGGAGCAATCAGCCCCAGCATTTT.

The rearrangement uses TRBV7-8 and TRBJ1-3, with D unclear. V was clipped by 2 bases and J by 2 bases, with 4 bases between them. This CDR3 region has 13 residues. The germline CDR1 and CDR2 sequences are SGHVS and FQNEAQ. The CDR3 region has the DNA TGTGCCAGCAGCTTATTAACTGGAAACACCATATATTTT. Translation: CASSLLTGNTIYF.

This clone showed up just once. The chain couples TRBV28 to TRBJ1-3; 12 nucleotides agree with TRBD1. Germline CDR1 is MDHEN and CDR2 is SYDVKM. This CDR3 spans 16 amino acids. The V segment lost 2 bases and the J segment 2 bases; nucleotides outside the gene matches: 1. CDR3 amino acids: CASSLGTGGAGNTIYF. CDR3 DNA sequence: TGTGCCAGCAGTTTAGGGACAGGGGGCGCTGGAAACACCATATATTTT.

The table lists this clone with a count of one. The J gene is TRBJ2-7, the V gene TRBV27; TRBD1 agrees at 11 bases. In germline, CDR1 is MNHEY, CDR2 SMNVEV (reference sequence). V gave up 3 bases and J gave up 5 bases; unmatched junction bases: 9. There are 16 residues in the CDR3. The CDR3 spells CASSFSRTGGSHEQYF. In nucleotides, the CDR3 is TGTGCCAGCAGTTTTTCCCGGACAGGGGGCAGCCACGAGCAGTACTTC.

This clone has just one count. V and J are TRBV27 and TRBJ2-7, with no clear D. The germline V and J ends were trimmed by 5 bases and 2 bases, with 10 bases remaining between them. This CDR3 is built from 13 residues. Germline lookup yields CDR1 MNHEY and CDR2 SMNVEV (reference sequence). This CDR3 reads CASSPHIAYEQYF. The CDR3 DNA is TGTGCCAGCAGTCCTCACATCGCCTACGAGCAGTACTTC.

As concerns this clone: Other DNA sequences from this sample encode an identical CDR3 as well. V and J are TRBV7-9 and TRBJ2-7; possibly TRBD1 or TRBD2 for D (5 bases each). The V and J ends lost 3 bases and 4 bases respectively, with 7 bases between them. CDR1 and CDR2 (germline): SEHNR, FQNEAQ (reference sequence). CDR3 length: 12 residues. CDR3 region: CASSFGTYEQYF. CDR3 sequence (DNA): TGTGCCAGCAGCTTTGGGACGTACGAGCAGTACTTC. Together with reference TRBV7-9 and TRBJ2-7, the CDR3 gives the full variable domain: DTGVSQNPRHKITKRGQNVTFRCDPISEHNRLYWYRQTLGQGPEFLTYFQNEAQLEKSRLLSDRFSAERPKGSFSTLEIQRTEQGDSAMYLCASSFGTYEQYFGPGTRLTVT.

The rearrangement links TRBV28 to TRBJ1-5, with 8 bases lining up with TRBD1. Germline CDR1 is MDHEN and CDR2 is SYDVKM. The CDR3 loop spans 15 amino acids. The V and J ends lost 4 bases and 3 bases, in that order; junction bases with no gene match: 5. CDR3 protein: CASSSGTGYNQPQHF. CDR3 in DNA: TGTGCCAGCAGTTCCGGGACAGGTTACAATCAGCCCCAGCATTTT. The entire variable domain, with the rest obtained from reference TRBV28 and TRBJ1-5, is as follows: DVKVTQSSRYLVKRTGEKVFLECVQDMDHENMFWYRQDPGLGLRLIYFSYDVKMKEKGDIPEGYSVSREKKERFSLILESASTNQTSMYLCASSSGTGYNQPQHFGDGTRLSIL.

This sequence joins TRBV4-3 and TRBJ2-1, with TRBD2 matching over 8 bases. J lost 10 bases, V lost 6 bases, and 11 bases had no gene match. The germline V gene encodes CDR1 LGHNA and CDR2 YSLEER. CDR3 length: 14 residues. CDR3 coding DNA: TGCGCCAGCAGTGTTTGGGCGGGGGGTGCGGAGCAGTTCTTC. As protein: CASSVWAGGAEQFF.

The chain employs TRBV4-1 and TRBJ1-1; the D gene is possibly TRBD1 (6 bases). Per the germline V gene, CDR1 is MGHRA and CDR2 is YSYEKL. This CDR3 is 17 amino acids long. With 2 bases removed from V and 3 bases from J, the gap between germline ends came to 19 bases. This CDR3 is CASSQRISGGLDTEAFF. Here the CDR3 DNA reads TGCGCCAGCAGCCAACGTATCTCCGGGGGCTTAGACACTGAAGCTTTCTTT.